The TCR beta chain described here comes from a study of Ad26.COV2.S vaccination and SARS-CoV-2 variants. Findings and caveats of the study: TCR breadth and depth analyses may have underestimated total T cell responses. CD8+ and CD4+ T cells specific for spike reportedly responded with substantial breadth after vaccination. Vaccine and placebo recipients had comparable breadth of non-spike TCRs.

The germline gives CDR1 SGHNT, CDR2 YENEEA. Trimming pared 5 bases from V and 1 base from J, leaving 14 bases between. This CDR3 is 15 amino acids long. Generated by immunoSEQ multiplex PCR, the TCRdb table keeps only in-frame clones and is missing some. The sample carries around 450,000 clones, roughly 89% recorded once. Treatment in this sample: some 20 received Ad26.COV2.S at low or high dose, single or two shots; about 5 received placebo; per-sample allocation not given. Material that was analyzed had been drawn on day 63 after the first vaccine or placebo injection. Of note for this clone: Its antigen is not known.

This clonotype originated in a person aged 18 to 59 who received the Ad26.COV2.S COVID-19 vaccine or a placebo. The V and J genes are TRBV11-3 and TRBJ1-1, with D unresolved. The sample consisted of peripheral blood, taken in a trial of Ad26.COV2.S vaccine versus placebo. The CDR3 here is CASSHRRLGNTEAFF. CDR3 nucleotides: TGTGCCAGCAGCCACCGGAGACTGGGGAACACTGAAGCTTTCTTT.